This T cell receptor (beta chain) appears in the sequencing data of a study of cytomegalovirus exposure and HLA in healthy donors. This CDR3 is built from 16 residues. CDR1 is SGHNT, CDR2 YENEEA, per germline. J lost 1 base, V lost 5 bases, and 9 bases had no gene match. The study ran its PCR with 60 Vbeta and 13 Jbeta primers. Only in-frame clones appear in the TCRdb table, and some are missing; sequencing was by immunoSEQ multiplex PCR. The table shows about 89,000 clones, with 85% occurring only once. The V call is TRBV11-3, the J call TRBJ2-7, with 9 positions matching TRBD2. This TCR was recovered from a man aged 35 to 55 in good health and CMV-seropositive. Sequences were obtained from PBMCs. CDR3 nucleotides: TGTGCCAGCAGCGCGCTAACGGGACTAGCTTCCTACGAGCAGTACTTC. Its translation is CASSALTGLASYEQYF.